One sample yielded the 18 T cell receptor beta chains listed below, sequenced in a study of T cell responses to AZD1222 COVID-19 vaccine. Generated by immunoSEQ multiplex PCR, the TCRdb table keeps only in-frame clones and is missing some. The repertoire consists of more than 110,000 clones, with approximately 90% occurring once and the leading ten covering around 3.5%. This material consisted of peripheral blood, taken on day 0 of AZD1222 vaccination. The receptor source for this set is an adult in good health.

J is TRBJ1-5 and V is TRBV7-9, with D unclear. V lost 5 bases to trimming and J lost 2 bases, with 10 bases between them. This CDR3 contains 14 residues. Germline V gene sequence: CDR1 SEHNR, CDR2 FQNEAQ (reference sequence). The CDR3, as DNA: TGTGCCAGCAGCCCCGGGAAGGGCAATCAGCCCCAGCATTTT. The encoded protein is CASSPGKGNQPQHF.

The J gene is TRBJ2-1, the V gene TRBV6-2 or TRBV6-3, with a possible D match to TRBD2 (6 bases). The CDR3 sequence is 16 residues long. Germline CDR1 reads MNHEY; CDR2 reads SVGEGT. The V gene lost 5 bases and the J gene lost 3 bases, with 17 bases spanning the gap. The CDR3 here is CASSMKTGAGYNEQFF. DNA for the CDR3: TGTGCCAGCAGTATGAAGACGGGAGCTGGCTACAATGAGCAGTTCTTC.

This chain connects TRBV11-3 to TRBJ1-2; 7 positions match TRBD1. Germline loops: CDR1 SGHNT, CDR2 YENEEA. Trimming at V came to 0 bases and at J to 7 bases, leaving 5 bases not matched to a gene. The CDR3 spans 14 residues. CDR3 nucleotide sequence: TGTGCCAGCAGCTTAGAGACAGGGCAGTCTGGCTACACCTTC. Its protein is CASSLETGQSGYTF.

V and J are TRBV20-1 and TRBJ2-3; D gene ambiguous. V was pared by 0 bases and J by 2 bases, with 0 bases between. The CDR3 loop spans 11 amino acids. Germline V gives CDR1 DFQATT, CDR2 SNEGSKA (reference sequence). The CDR3 protein is CSARDTDTQYF. The DNA of the CDR3 is TGCAGTGCTAGAGACACAGATACGCAGTATTTT.

This chain connects TRBV11-3 to TRBJ2-3; D not resolved. Trimming cost V 5 bases and J 1 base, with 10 bases left between them. The CDR3 runs 14 residues. CDR1 is SGHNT and CDR2 is YENEEA in the germline V gene. CDR3 residues: CASSRGWGTDTQYF. For the CDR3, the DNA is TGTGCCAGCAGCCGTGGGTGGGGCACAGATACGCAGTATTTT.

The J gene is TRBJ1-6, the V gene TRBV5-1; 7 bases match TRBD1. There are 17 residues in the CDR3. The ends lost 5 bases at V and 9 bases at J; junction bases unmatched: 17. CDR1 and CDR2 (germline): SGHRS, YFSETQ. The CDR3 is CASSLTHRDSVLSPLHF. DNA for the CDR3: TGCGCCAGCAGTTTGACCCACCGGGACAGCGTTCTTTCACCCCTCCACTTT.

The V and J genes are TRBV30 and TRBJ2-7; unclear D gene. The CDR3 totals 12 residues. Looked up from germline, CDR1 is GTSNPN and CDR2 is SVGIG (reference sequence). Trimming removed 5 bases from V and 2 bases from J, with 10 bases in between. CDR3 sequence (DNA): TGTGCCTGGGGAGCCGGTGCCTACGAGCAGTACTTC. Translating gives CAWGAGAYEQYF.

V gene TRBV5-6 combines with J gene TRBJ2-7, with 8 bases that match TRBD1. Germline V gives CDR1 SGHDT, CDR2 YYEEEE. CDR3 length: 13 amino acids. J lost 2 bases, V lost 7 bases, and 5 bases had no gene match. The CDR3 loop is CASCLDRAYEQYF. The CDR3 bases are TGTGCCAGCTGTTTGGACAGGGCCTACGAGCAGTACTTC.

As DNA, the CDR3 is TGCGCCAGCAGCCAAGCCGCAGATAACTATGGCTACACCTTC. This translates into CASSQAADNYGYTF. The rearrangement joins TRBV4-1 to TRBJ1-2, with D unresolved. Germline CDR1 is MGHRA and CDR2 is YSYEKL. The CDR3 totals 14 residues. V gave up 1 base and J gave up 1 base, with 7 bases separating them.

This sequence joins TRBV14 and TRBJ2-5; 10 nucleotides match TRBD2. The V gene end was trimmed by 1 base and the J gene end by 6 bases; junction bases not matched to a gene: 11. This CDR3 comprises 17 residues. The germline V gene has CDR1 SGHDN and CDR2 FVKESK. The CDR3 loop is CASSQAAAGGVRKTQYF. CDR3 sequence (DNA): TGTGCCAGCAGCCAAGCAGCAGCGGGAGGGGTTAGAAAGACCCAGTACTTC.

This chain links TRBV30 with TRBJ2-2; TRBD1 is a possible D gene (6 bases). Germline CDR1 and CDR2: GTSNPN and SVGIG (reference sequence). Trimming stripped 3 bases from V and 4 bases from J, with 15 bases between. The CDR3 is made up of 15 amino acids. CDR3 in DNA: TGTGCCTGGAGGACTCTGGACAGTTCCACCGGGGAGCTGTTTTTT. Its protein product is CAWRTLDSSTGELFF.

This chain links TRBV13 with TRBJ2-3, with 7 bases identical to TRBD1. The V gene end was trimmed by 1 base and the J gene end by 10 bases; junction bases not matched to a gene: 2. Germline CDR1 reads PRHDT; CDR2 reads FYEKMQ (reference sequence). This CDR3 region has 12 residues. The CDR3 DNA is TGTGCCAGCAGCTTAGTCCAGGGGGCGCAGTATTTT. This gives the protein CASSLVQGAQYF.

J is TRBJ1-6 and V is TRBV2, with D perhaps matching TRBD1 (5 bases). Trimming took 6 bases from V and 6 from J, leaving 15 bases between them. Germline V CDR1 and CDR2: SNHLY, FYNNEI. The CDR3 extends over 15 amino acids. CDR3 amino acids: CASRDLGLRNSPLHF. CDR3 sequence (DNA): TGTGCCAGCAGAGATCTGGGGCTACGTAATTCACCCCTCCACTTT.

The chain combines TRBV6-4 with TRBJ2-3; 9 nucleotides match TRBD1. Germline values: CDR1 MRHNA, CDR2 SNTAGT. J lost 5 bases, V lost 2 bases, and 8 bases had no gene match. The length of the CDR3 is 16 residues. In DNA form, the CDR3 reads TGTGCCAGCAGTGACGAAGTGGGACAGGGAGGAGATACGCAGTATTTT. Its translation: CASSDEVGQGGDTQYF.

This clone was detected only once. The V call is TRBV19, the J call TRBJ2-7; TRBD2 might be the D (6 bases). Per germline, CDR1 LNHDA and CDR2 SQIVND (reference sequence). CDR3 length: 15 residues. V shed 4 bases and J shed 3 bases, with 16 bases lying between them. CDR3 loop: CASSTQGASDYEQYF. In DNA, the CDR3 is TGTGCCAGTAGTACTCAGGGAGCTAGCGACTACGAGCAGTACTTC.

This clone was counted once. The rearrangement links TRBV19 to TRBJ1-3; 7 bases map to TRBD1. CDR1 and CDR2 from the germline V gene are LNHDA and SQIVND (reference sequence). Trimming at V came to 7 bases and at J to 1 base, leaving 13 bases not matched to a gene. This CDR3 contains 17 residues. CDR3 residues: CASKSAPVQGSGNTIYF. CDR3 nucleotide sequence: TGTGCCAGTAAGAGTGCCCCTGTACAGGGGTCTGGAAACACCATATATTTT.

This rearrangement joins TRBV11-3 to TRBJ2-5; D is perhaps TRBD1 (6 bases). Germline CDR1 reads SGHNT; CDR2 reads YENEEA. CDR3 length: 15 residues. Trimming stripped 4 bases from V and 5 bases from J, with 17 bases between. The CDR3 loop reads CASSSEGDTLETQYF. In DNA form, the CDR3 reads TGTGCCAGCAGCTCCGAGGGGGATACGCTGGAGACCCAGTACTTC.

This clone has a single count. V gene TRBV11-2 combines with J gene TRBJ2-7, with unresolved D. Germline CDR1 SGHAT, CDR2 FQNNGV. This CDR3 has 12 amino acids. The V end was cut by 1 base, the J end by 1 base, with 2 bases between. Here the CDR3 reads CASSLVSYEQYF. CDR3 coding DNA: TGTGCCAGCAGCTTAGTATCCTACGAGCAGTACTTC.